This T cell receptor beta chain came from a study of radiation and T cells in renal cell carcinoma. Time point noted: blood 2 weeks post-SBRT. Treatment given: 15 Gy SBRT to primary tumor, nephrectomy 4 weeks later. Some clones are missing from TCRdb's copy, which holds only in-frame ones; the method was immunoSEQ multiplex PCR. This table holds around 86,000 clones, about 86% found once. CDR1 is MGHRA, CDR2 YSYEKL, per germline. V lost 6 bases to trimming and J lost 1 base, with 3 bases between them. This CDR3 is 12 amino acids long. Concerning this clone itself: Its matching antigen is unknown.

General study findings and limits: In blood, top tumor clones expanded by 2 weeks, shrinking by 4. Pretreatment tumor biopsies were lacking, so baseline clonotypes are unknown.

The chain recombines TRBV4-1 with TRBJ2-2; D gene uncertain. This material consisted of blood, taken from a patient whose treatment included radiotherapy and nephrectomy. The clonotype was recovered from a woman in her forties or fifties with renal cell carcinoma. CDR3 sequence reads: CASRQNTGELFF. DNA for the CDR3: TGCGCCAGCAGGCAGAACACCGGGGAGCTGTTTTTT.